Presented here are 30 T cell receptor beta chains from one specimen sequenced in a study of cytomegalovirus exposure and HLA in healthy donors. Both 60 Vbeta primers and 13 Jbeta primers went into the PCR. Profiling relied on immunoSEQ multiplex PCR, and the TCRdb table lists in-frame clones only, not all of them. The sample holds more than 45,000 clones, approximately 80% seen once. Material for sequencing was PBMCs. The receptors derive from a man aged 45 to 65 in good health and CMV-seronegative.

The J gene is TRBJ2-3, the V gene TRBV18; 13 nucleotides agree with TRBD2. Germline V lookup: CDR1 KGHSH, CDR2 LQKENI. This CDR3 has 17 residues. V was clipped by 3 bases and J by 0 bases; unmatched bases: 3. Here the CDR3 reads CASSPRTSGGSTDTQYF. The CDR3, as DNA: TGTGCCAGCTCACCCCGGACTAGCGGGGGAAGCACAGATACGCAGTATTTT.

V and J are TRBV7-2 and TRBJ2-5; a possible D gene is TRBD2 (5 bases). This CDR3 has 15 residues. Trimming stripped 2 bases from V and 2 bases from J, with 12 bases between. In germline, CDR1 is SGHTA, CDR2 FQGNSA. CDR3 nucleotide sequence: TGTGCCAGCAGCTTACCGCTAGGAGGTCAAGAGACCCAGTACTTC. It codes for CASSLPLGGQETQYF.

CDR3 nucleotides: TGCGCCAGCAGCAGACAGGGCTACGAGCAGTACTTC. Translation gives CASSRQGYEQYF. This rearrangement joins TRBV5-1 to TRBJ2-7; 7 bases map to TRBD1. The J segment lost 3 bases and the V segment lost 4 bases, leaving 1 base of the junction unmatched. Germline V gives CDR1 SGHRS, CDR2 YFSETQ. This CDR3 has 12 amino acids.

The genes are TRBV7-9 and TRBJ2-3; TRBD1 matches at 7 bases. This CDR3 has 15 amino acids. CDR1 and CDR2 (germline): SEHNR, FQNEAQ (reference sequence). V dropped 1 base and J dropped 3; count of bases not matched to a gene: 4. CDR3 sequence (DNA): TGTGCCAGCAGCTTAGGGGACAGCCCTACAGATACGCAGTATTTT. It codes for CASSLGDSPTDTQYF.

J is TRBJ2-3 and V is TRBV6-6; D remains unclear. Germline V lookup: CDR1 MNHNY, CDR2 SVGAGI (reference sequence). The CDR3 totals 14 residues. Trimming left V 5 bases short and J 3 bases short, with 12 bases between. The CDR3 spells CASSPREATDTQYF. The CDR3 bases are TGTGCCAGCAGTCCTCGAGAGGCAACAGATACGCAGTATTTT.

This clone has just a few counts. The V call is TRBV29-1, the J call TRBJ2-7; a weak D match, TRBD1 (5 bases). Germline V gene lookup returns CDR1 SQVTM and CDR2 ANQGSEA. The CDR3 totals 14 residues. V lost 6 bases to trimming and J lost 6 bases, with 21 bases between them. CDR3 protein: CSVRPGALPSEQYF. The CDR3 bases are TGCAGCGTCCGGCCTGGGGCTCTCCCCAGCGAGCAGTACTTC.

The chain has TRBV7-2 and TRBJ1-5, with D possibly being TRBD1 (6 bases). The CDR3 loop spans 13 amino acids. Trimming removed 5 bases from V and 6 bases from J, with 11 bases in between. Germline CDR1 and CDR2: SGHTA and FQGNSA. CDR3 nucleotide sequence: TGTGCCAGCAGCCATGACAGGTCTCAGCCCCAGCATTTT. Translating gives CASSHDRSQPQHF. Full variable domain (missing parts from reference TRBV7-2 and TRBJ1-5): GAGVSQSPSNKVTEKGKDVELRCDPISGHTALYWYRQSLGQGLEFLIYFQGNSAPDKSGLPSDRFSAERTGGSVSTLTIQRTQQEDSAVYLCASSHDRSQPQHFGDGTRLSIL.

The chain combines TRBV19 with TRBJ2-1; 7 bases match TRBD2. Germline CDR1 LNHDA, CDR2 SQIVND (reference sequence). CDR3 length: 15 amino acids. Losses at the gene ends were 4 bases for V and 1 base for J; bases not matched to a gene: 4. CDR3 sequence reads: CASSTSSGSYNEQFF. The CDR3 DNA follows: TGTGCCAGTAGTACATCTAGCGGTTCCTACAATGAGCAGTTCTTC.

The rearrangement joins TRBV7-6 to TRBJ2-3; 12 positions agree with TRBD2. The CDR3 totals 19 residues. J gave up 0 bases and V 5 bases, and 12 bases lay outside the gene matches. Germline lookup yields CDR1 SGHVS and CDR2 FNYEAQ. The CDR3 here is CASSEDGTSGLTSTDTQYF. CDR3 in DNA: TGTGCCAGCAGCGAAGACGGGACTAGCGGGCTTACTAGCACAGATACGCAGTATTTT.

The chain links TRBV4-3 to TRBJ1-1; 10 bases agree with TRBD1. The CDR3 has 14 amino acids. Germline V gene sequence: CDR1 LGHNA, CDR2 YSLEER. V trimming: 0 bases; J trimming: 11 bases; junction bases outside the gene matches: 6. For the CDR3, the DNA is TGCGCCAGCAGCCAAGATATGGGACAGGGGTTTGCTTTCTTT. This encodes CASSQDMGQGFAFF.

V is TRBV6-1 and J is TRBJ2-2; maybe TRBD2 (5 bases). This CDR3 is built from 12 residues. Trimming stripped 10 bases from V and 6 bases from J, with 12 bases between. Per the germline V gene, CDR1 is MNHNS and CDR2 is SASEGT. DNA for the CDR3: TGTGCCACCCGGGGTCGGGCCGGGGAGCTGTTTTTT. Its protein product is CATRGRAGELFF.

CDR3: CASSILTSGGGSGTDTQYF. The CDR3, as DNA: TGTGCCAGTAGTATCCTCACTAGCGGGGGGGGATCTGGTACAGATACGCAGTATTTT. This chain connects TRBV19 to TRBJ2-3; TRBD2 agrees at 13 bases. CDR1 is LNHDA, CDR2 SQIVND, per germline (reference sequence). V dropped 3 bases and J dropped 3; count of bases not matched to a gene: 12. There are 19 residues in the CDR3.

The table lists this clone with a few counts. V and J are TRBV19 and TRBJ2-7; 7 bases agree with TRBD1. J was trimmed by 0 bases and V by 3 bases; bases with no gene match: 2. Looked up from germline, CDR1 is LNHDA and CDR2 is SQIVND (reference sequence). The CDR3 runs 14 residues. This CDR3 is CASSIKGASYEQYF. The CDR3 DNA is TGTGCCAGTAGTATCAAGGGGGCCTCCTACGAGCAGTACTTC.

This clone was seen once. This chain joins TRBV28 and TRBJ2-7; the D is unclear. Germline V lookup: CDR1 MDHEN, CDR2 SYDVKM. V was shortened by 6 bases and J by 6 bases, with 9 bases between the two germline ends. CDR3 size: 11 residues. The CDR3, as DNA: TGTGCCAGCAGAACTCCCGGCGAGCAGTACTTC. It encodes CASRTPGEQYF. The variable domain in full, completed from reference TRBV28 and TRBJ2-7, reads DVKVTQSSRYLVKRTGEKVFLECVQDMDHENMFWYRQDPGLGLRLIYFSYDVKMKEKGDIPEGYSVSREKKERFSLILESASTNQTSMYLCASRTPGEQYFGPGTRLTVT.

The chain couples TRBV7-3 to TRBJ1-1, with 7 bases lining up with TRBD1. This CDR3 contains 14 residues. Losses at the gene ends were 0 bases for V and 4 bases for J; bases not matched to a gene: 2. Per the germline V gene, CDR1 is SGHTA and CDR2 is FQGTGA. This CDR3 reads CASSLTPGGTEAFF. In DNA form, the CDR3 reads TGTGCCAGCAGCTTAACTCCAGGGGGCACTGAAGCTTTCTTT.

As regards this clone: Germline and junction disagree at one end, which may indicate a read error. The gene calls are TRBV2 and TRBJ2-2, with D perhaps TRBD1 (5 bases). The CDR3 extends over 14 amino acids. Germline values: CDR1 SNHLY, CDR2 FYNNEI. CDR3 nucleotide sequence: TGTGCCAGCCGGAAGACAGTGAACACCGAGGAGCTGTTTTTT. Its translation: CASRKTVNTEELFF.

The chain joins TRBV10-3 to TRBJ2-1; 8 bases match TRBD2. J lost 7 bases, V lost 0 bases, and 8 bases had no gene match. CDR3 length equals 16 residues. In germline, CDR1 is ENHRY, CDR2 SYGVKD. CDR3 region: CAISESSGGGRNEQFF. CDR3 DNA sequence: TGTGCCATCAGTGAGTCGTCGGGGGGGGGCCGTAATGAGCAGTTCTTC.

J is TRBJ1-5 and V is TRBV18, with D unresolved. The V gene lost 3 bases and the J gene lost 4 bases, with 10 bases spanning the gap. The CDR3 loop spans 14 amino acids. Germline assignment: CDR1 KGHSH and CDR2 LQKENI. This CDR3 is CASSPSGGNQPQHF. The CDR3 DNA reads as TGTGCCAGCTCACCCTCCGGCGGGAATCAGCCCCAGCATTTT.

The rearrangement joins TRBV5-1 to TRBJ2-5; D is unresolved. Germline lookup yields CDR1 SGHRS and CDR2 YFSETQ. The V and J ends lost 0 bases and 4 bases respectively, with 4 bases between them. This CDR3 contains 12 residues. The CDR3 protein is CASSLDTETQYF. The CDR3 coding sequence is TGCGCCAGCAGCTTGGACACAGAGACCCAGTACTTC.

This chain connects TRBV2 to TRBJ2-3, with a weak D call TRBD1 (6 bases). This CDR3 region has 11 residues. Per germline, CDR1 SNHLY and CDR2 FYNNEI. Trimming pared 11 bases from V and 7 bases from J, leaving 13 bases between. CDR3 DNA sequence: TGTGCCGGGACACGGGGCTATACGCAGTATTTT. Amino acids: CAGTRGYTQYF.

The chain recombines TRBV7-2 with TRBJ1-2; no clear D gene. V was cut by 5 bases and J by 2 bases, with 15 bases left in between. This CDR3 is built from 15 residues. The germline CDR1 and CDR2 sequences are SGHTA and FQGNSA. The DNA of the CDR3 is TGTGCCAGCAGCCGCAATCTACAGTACAACTATGGCTACACCTTC. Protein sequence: CASSRNLQYNYGYTF.

The CDR3 coding sequence is TGCGCCAGCAGCTTGGTAACGGGGGGATTAGATACGCAGTATTTT. Protein sequence: CASSLVTGGLDTQYF. The chain carries TRBV5-1 and TRBJ2-3, with 7 bases fitting TRBD2. V lost 0 bases to trimming and J lost 5 bases; unmatched junction nucleotides: 6. The germline V gene encodes CDR1 SGHRS and CDR2 YFSETQ. The CDR3 runs 15 residues.

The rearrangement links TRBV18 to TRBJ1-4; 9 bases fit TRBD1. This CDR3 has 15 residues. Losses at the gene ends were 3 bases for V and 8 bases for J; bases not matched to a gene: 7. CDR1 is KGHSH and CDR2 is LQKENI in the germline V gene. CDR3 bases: TGTGCCAGCTCACCGGTTGGAGGACAGGGGGAAAAACTGTTTTTT. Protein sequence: CASSPVGGQGEKLFF.

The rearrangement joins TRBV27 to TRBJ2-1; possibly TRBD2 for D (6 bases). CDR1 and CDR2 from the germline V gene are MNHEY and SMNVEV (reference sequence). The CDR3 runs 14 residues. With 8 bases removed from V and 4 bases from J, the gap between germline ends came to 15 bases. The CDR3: CASSGGDWYNEQFF. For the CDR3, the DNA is TGTGCCAGCTCGGGCGGGGACTGGTACAATGAGCAGTTCTTC.

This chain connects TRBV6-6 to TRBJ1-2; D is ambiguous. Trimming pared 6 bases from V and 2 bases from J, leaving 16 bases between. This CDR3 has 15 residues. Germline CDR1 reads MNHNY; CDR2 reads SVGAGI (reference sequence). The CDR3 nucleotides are TGTGCCAGCAGCTCACCTCCCGACGGGAACTATGGCTACACCTTC. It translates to CASSSPPDGNYGYTF.

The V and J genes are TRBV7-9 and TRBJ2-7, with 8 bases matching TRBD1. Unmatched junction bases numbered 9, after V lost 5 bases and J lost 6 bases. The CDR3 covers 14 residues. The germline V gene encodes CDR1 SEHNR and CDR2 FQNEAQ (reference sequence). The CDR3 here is CASSQGATRGEQYF. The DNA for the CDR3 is TGTGCCAGCAGCCAGGGGGCGACGCGAGGCGAGCAGTACTTC.

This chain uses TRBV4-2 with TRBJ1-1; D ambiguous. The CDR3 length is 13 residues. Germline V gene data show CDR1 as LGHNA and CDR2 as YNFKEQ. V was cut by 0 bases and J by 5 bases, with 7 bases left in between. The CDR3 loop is CASSQDTGTEAFF. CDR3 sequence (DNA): TGTGCCAGCAGCCAAGATACGGGGACTGAAGCTTTCTTT.

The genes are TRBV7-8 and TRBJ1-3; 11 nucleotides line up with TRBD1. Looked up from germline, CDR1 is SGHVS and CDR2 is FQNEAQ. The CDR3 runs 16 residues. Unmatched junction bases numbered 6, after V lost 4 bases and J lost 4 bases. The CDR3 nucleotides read TGTGCCAGCAGCTCCGGACAGGGGGCGGGGGGAAACACCATATATTTT. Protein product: CASSSGQGAGGNTIYF.

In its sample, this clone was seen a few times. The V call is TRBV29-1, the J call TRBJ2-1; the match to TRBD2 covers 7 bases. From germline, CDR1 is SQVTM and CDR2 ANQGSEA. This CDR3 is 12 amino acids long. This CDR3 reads CSLRAGSDEQFF. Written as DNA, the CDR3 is TGCAGTCTACGAGCGGGGTCTGATGAGCAGTTCTTC.

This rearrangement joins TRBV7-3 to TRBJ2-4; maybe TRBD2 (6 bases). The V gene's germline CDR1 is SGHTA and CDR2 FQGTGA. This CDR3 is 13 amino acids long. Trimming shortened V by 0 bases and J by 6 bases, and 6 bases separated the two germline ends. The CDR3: CASSLTGGNIQYF. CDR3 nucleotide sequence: TGTGCCAGCAGCTTAACCGGGGGAAACATTCAGTACTTC.